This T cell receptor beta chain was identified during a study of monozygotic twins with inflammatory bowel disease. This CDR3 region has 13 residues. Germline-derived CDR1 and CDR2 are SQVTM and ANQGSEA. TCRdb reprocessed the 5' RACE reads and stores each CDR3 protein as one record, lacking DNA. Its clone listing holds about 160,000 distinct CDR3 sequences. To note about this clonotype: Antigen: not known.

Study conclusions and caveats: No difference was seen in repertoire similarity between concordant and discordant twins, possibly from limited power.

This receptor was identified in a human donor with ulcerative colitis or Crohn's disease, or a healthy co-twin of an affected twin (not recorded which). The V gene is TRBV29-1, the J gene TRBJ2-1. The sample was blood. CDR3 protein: CSAGQLSYNEQFF.